The present TCR beta chain was sequenced within a study of human T cells and chemical hapten exposure. Study-level background: Per-sample TCR yields varied mainly from small pooled library volume differences.

Each CDR3 protein is one row after TCRdb ran MiXCR on the RACE reads. The sample lists roughly 46,000 distinct CDR3 sequences, almost 4.5% seen once, with approximately 6.3% in the top ten. Time point reported: healthy volunteer bleed at 2 weeks. Extraction of total RNA was performed on unfractionated whole blood. Germline CDR1 is SGHTS and CDR2 is YDEGEE. Trimming removed 0 bases at V and 0 bases at J, with 13 bases between. The CDR3 runs to 17 residues. This clonotype was counted at least ten times. The origin of this receptor is a human donor in good health. Some clones in this sample may be carry-over from other donors' samples. The rearrangement uses TRBV5-8 and TRBJ2-4, with D possibly matching TRBD2 (7 bases). The sample comprised whole blood. CDR3 in DNA: TGTGCCAGCAGCTTGGCCGGGGGGCCGAGAGCCAAAAACATTCAGTACTTC. Amino acids: CASSLAGGPRAKNIQYF.